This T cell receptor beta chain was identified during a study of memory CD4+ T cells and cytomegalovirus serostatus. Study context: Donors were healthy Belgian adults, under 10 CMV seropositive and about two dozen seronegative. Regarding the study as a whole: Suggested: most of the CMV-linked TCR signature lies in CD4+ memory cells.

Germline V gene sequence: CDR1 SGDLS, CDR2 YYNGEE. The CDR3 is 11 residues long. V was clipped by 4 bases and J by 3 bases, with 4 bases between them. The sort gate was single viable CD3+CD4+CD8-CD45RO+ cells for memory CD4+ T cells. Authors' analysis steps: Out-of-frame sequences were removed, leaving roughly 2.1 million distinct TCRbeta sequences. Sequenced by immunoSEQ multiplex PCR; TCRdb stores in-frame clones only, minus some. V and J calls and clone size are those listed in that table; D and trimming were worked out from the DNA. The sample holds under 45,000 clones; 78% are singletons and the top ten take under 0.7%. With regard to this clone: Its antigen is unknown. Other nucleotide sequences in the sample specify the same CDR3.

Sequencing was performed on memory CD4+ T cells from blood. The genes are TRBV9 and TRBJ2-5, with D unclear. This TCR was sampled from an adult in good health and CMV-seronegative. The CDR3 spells CASSSEETQYF. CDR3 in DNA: TGTGCCAGCAGCTCGGAAGAGACCCAGTACTTC.